This T cell receptor (beta chain) was sequenced in a study of T cell responses to AZD1222 COVID-19 vaccine. General study points: Spike-specific TCR breadth and depth went up after people got two AZD1222 doses.

Between the trimmed V and J ends, which lost 7 bases and 5 bases, there was a span of 6 bases. The CDR3 consists of 11 residues. Germline V lookup: CDR1 SNHLY, CDR2 FYNNEI. This clone appeared a few times. Its antigen remains unidentified. The sample contains more than one DNA sequence encoding this CDR3. The data were produced by immunoSEQ multiplex PCR, yet TCRdb's version contains in-frame clones alone and is incomplete. The repertoire includes about 110,000 clones, 92% of them detected once, and over 7% sits in the top ten. Second-dose intervals of approximately 4 or approximately 12 weeks were pooled.

The receptor's source is an adult who received the AZD1222 COVID-19 vaccine. Sequencing was performed on peripheral blood, taken 28 days after the second AZD1222 dose. V gene TRBV2 combines with J gene TRBJ2-1; D remains ambiguous. For the CDR3, the DNA is TGTGCCAGCACACGTAACAATGAGCAGTTCTTC. This translates into CASTRNNEQFF.